This T cell receptor beta chain was found in a study of beta chain features in type 1 diabetes. Overall study findings and caveats: All four CD4+ subsets from Type 1 diabetes patients carried moderately but significantly shorter TCRB CDR3s. Within the patient group, naive, central memory and Treg TCRB repertoires appeared more similar to each other than within healthy donors.

In regard to this clone: Its antigen is unknown.

Expressed TCRB transcripts were sequenced after all isolated RNA was converted to cDNA. The average read count of naive, central memory and regulatory T cell samples was approximately 3.5 million. Only in-frame clones appear in the TCRdb table, and some are missing; sequencing was by immunoSEQ multiplex PCR. Here the sample spans over 350,000 clones, roughly 16% being singletons. Via CD45RO/CCR7/CD25/CD127/CD95/CD27, cells of the CD4+ naive, central memory, regulatory and stem cell-like memory subsets were sorted. Trimming removed 3 bases from V and 2 bases from J; junction bases left unmatched: 0. This CDR3 is 14 amino acids long. Germline V gives CDR1 SGDLS, CDR2 YYNGEE.

This receptor was identified in a woman younger than 30 in good health. Sequenced material: naive CD4+ T cells from blood. The gene calls are TRBV9 and TRBJ2-1; 9 nucleotides align to TRBD1. The CDR3 spells CASSGTGAYNEQFF. As DNA, the CDR3 is TGTGCCAGCAGCGGGACAGGGGCCTACAATGAGCAGTTCTTC.